This T cell receptor (beta chain) came from a study of tumor-infiltrating lymphocytes in primary liver carcinoma. Study at large: Tumor staging was T1-T3 N0M0; sizes spanned roughly 4 to 11 cm across. General study findings and limits: Among top clones, only about 7-24% appeared in all five tumor regions. For tumor-adjacent and tumor-blood pairs, overlap was less than that seen for tumor region pairs.

The investigators made TCR beta cDNA from roughly 460 ng total RNA, using a constant-region primer. Libraries for TCR beta were built through three nested multiplex PCR rounds, which together made up a slightly modified ARM-PCR procedure. TRBV1-TRBV30 forward primers paired with a C-beta reverse primer were used in the first two PCR rounds, which ran 9 to 10 cycles each. Via MiXCR, TCRdb re-called the multiplex PCR reads, giving one row per CDR3 protein. This repertoire shows 100,000 or so distinct CDR3 sequences, approximately 70% found once; its top ten account for 10% to 15%. A remark on this clonotype: As yet, its antigen is unknown.

The CDR3 contains 12 residues. Trimming cost V 5 bases and J 10 bases, with 12 bases left between them. Germline assignment: CDR1 SGHAT and CDR2 FQNNGV. Unsorted bulk tissue (20-30 mg) underwent RNA and DNA co-extraction. Each tumor was sampled at four poles and its centre. V is TRBV11-2 and J is TRBJ2-1, with D perhaps TRBD2 (6 bases). The source material was liver tumor tissue from sampling region 2. Described subset: tumor region T2, inferior pole. The TCR comes from an older woman with primary liver carcinoma and hepatitis B virus infection. The CDR3 protein is CASSTSRAEQFF. The CDR3, as DNA: TGTGCCAGCAGCACTAGCAGGGCAGAGCAGTTCTTC.